This entry concerns a single TCR beta chain. J lost 5 bases, V lost 4 bases, and 5 bases had no gene match. This CDR3 comprises 14 residues. CDR1 LGHNA and CDR2 YNFKEQ come from the germline V gene. The entry originates in a study of T-cell reconstitution after alpha-beta-depleted transplantation in children. Construction of the TCRbeta library involved unique molecular identifiers. Each CDR3 protein gets one entry after TCRdb re-called the PCR reads with MiXCR. The sample records around 94,000 distinct CDR3 sequences, approximately 6% being singletons. This chain joins TRBV4-2 and TRBJ2-7, with TRBD1 matching 10 bases. This clonotype originated in a female patient aged 2-9 years who had a stem cell transplant for Fanconi anemia, so the T cells may come from the graft donor. Sequencing used PBMCs, mostly from graft donor cells, obtained 60 days after TCRalphabeta/CD19-depleted stem cell transplant. In DNA form, the CDR3 reads TGTGCCAGCAGCCTGACAGGGGGCGTGAACGAGCAGTACTTC. This translates into CASSLTGGVNEQYF.